Each of the 22 T cell receptor beta chains below was sequenced from the same sample in a study of vaccination and CD4 T cells after COVID-19. Documented treatment: roughly 10-day PBMC culture with coronavirus spike peptide pools or control peptides (ViraFEST assay). Their target antigens are unknown. Sequencing of cultured CD4+ T cell DNA used the Oncomine TCR Beta short-read assay. Each CDR3 protein is one row after TCRdb ran MiXCR on the PCR reads. The sample lists 6,200 or so distinct CDR3 sequences, 65% to 70% occurring once. The sample taken for sequencing was CD4+ T cells from blood, cultured in vitro. All receptors come from a human donor who had recovered from COVID-19.

The genes are TRBV6-2 or TRBV6-3 and TRBJ1-5; D is ambiguous. V shed 0 bases and J shed 3 bases, with 3 bases lying between them. Germline CDR1 MNHEY, CDR2 SVGEGT. The CDR3 is 13 residues long. In DNA, the CDR3 is TGTGCCAGCAGTTACTCTAACAATCAGCCCCAGCATTTT. Encoded protein: CASSYSNNQPQHF.

This clonotype has just a few counts. The chain carries TRBV10-3 and TRBJ2-5; 16 bases fit TRBD2. The CDR3 runs 18 residues. With 7 bases clipped from V and 1 base from J, the junction kept 9 bases outside the gene matches. CDR1 is ENHRY, CDR2 SYGVKD, per germline. DNA of the CDR3: TGTGCCATCACTATCACCGGGACTAGCGGGAGGGCCCAAGAGACCCAGTACTTC. Protein sequence: CAITITGTSGRAQETQYF.

CDR3: CASSLRSREGTGELFF. The DNA for the CDR3 is TGTGCCAGCAGTTTACGTAGCAGGGAGGGTACCGGGGAGCTGTTTTTT. The V and J genes are TRBV27 and TRBJ2-2, with TRBD2 identical over 7 bases. The CDR3 runs 16 residues. Germline V lookup: CDR1 MNHEY, CDR2 SMNVEV (reference sequence). Unmatched junction bases numbered 8, after V lost 2 bases and J lost 5 bases.

V and J are TRBV7-9 and TRBJ2-7; 8 nucleotides agree with TRBD2. With V trimmed by 1 base and J by 4 bases, 3 bases remained unmatched. Germline CDR1 is SEHNR and CDR2 is FQNEAQ (reference sequence). The CDR3 runs to 14 residues. The CDR3 DNA reads as TGTGCCAGCAGCTTAGGACTAGCGTCTTACGAGCAGTACTTC. The encoded protein is CASSLGLASYEQYF.

This clonotype has more than one count but fewer than ten. CDR3 nucleotides: TGTGCCAGCACCCGACTAGCGGGGTATAACAATGAGCAGTTCTTC. Protein: CASTRLAGYNNEQFF. The chain couples TRBV2 to TRBJ2-1; 11 bases fit TRBD2. Looked up from germline, CDR1 is SNHLY and CDR2 is FYNNEI. V lost 7 bases and J lost 5; bases outside the gene matches: 7. The CDR3 totals 15 residues.

The CDR3: CSARGPLGEKLFF. CDR3 DNA: TGCAGTGCTAGAGGGCCCCTTGGGGAAAAACTGTTTTTT. The rearrangement joins TRBV20-1 to TRBJ1-4; D gene unclear. Between the trimmed V and J ends, which lost 1 base and 8 bases, there was a span of 11 bases. The germline V gene has CDR1 DFQATT and CDR2 SNEGSKA (reference sequence). The CDR3 runs 13 residues.

The rearrangement uses TRBV6-1 and TRBJ2-5; 13 bases match TRBD2. With 11 bases clipped from V and 4 bases from J, the junction kept 13 bases outside the gene matches. In germline, CDR1 is MNHNS, CDR2 SASEGT. The CDR3 covers 16 residues. CDR3 sequence (DNA): TGTGCCTCGGCCCCAATTGGACTAGCGGGAGTAGAGACCCAGTACTTC. This encodes CASAPIGLAGVETQYF.

The V and J genes are TRBV6-2 or TRBV6-3 and TRBJ1-5; the D gene is possibly TRBD1 (5 bases). Germline-derived CDR1 and CDR2 are MNHEY and SVGEGT. CDR3 size: 14 residues. The V and J ends lost 10 bases and 0 bases respectively, with 13 bases between them. The CDR3 DNA sequence: TGTGCCACCCAGGGACCGTTTAGCAATCAGCCCCAGCATTTT. Protein sequence: CATQGPFSNQPQHF.

Concerning this clonotype: Because it lacks the conserved phenylalanine or tryptophan at the end, this CDR3 is likely a read error. The rearrangement uses TRBV6-5 and TRBJ1-2, with 7 bases fitting TRBD1. In germline, CDR1 is MNHEY, CDR2 SVGAGI. The ends lost 2 bases at V and 1 base at J; junction bases unmatched: 22. The length of the CDR3 is 21 residues. The CDR3 coding sequence is TGTGCCAGCAGTTACCCAAGGACAGGCCGGGGGTCCCAACAGATTAACTATGGCTACACCCTC. It translates to CASSYPRTGRGSQQINYGYTL.

This clonotype has just a few counts. The gene calls are TRBV25-1 and TRBJ2-3, with D possibly called TRBD1 or TRBD2 (5 bases each). This CDR3 is 14 amino acids long. Germline CDR1 and CDR2: MGHDK and SYGVNS. Trimming removed 4 bases at V and 1 base at J, with 9 bases between. The CDR3 loop reads CASSGGIGTDTQYF. CDR3 coding DNA: TGTGCCAGCAGTGGGGGGATCGGCACAGATACGCAGTATTTT.

This rearrangement joins TRBV18 to TRBJ2-7, with D perhaps TRBD2 (5 bases). The CDR3 spans 15 residues. Germline V gene sequence: CDR1 KGHSH, CDR2 LQKENI. With 2 bases removed from V and 3 bases from J, the gap between germline ends came to 14 bases. The CDR3 protein is CASSPTAGILYEQYF. The CDR3 DNA follows: TGTGCCAGCTCACCAACGGCCGGGATACTCTACGAGCAGTACTTC.

This clonotype was picked up a small number of times. CDR3 in amino acids: CASSYERTGQPQHF. DNA for the CDR3: TGTGCCAGCAGTTACGAGAGGACGGGTCAGCCCCAGCATTTT. The J gene is TRBJ1-5, the V gene TRBV6-5; D remains unclear. Trimming cost V 2 bases and J 6 bases, with 11 bases left between them. Looked up from germline, CDR1 is MNHEY and CDR2 is SVGAGI. The CDR3 totals 14 residues.

The rearrangement links TRBV6-1 to TRBJ2-7; 7 bases line up with TRBD1. Germline V gives CDR1 MNHNS, CDR2 SASEGT. V lost 2 bases and J lost 1; bases outside the gene matches: 5. The CDR3 spans 15 residues. CDR3 amino acids: CASSEWTRGSYEQYF. The CDR3 DNA reads as TGTGCCAGCAGTGAATGGACCAGGGGGTCCTACGAGCAGTACTTC.

The chain carries TRBV20-1 and TRBJ2-7, with D perhaps matching TRBD2 (8 bases). The CDR3 spans 14 residues. Germline values: CDR1 DFQATT, CDR2 SNEGSKA (reference sequence). V was pared by 6 bases and J by 6 bases, with 21 bases between. The CDR3 protein is CSAKTGGDSSEQYF. The CDR3 DNA reads TGCAGTGCCAAAACGGGGGGGGACAGCTCCGAGCAGTACTTC.

The chain combines TRBV19 with TRBJ2-2, with a weak D call TRBD2 (5 bases). The CDR3 covers 13 residues. Germline V gene sequence: CDR1 LNHDA, CDR2 SQIVND (reference sequence). V was cut by 7 bases and J by 4 bases, with 10 bases left in between. As DNA, the CDR3 is TGTGCCAGTAATCTACGGGGCACCGGGGAGCTGTTTTTT. Its protein product is CASNLRGTGELFF. Combining the CDR3 with reference TRBV19 and TRBJ2-2 gives the whole variable domain DGGITQSPKYLFRKEGQNVTLSCEQNLNHDAMYWYRQDPGQGLRLIYYSQIVNDFQKGDIAEGYSVSREKKESFPLTVTSAQKNPTAFYLCASNLRGTGELFFGEGSRLTVL.

This chain joins TRBV7-2 and TRBJ2-5; 13 nucleotides line up with TRBD2. Germline CDR1 reads SGHTA; CDR2 reads FQGNSA. V was clipped by 6 bases and J by 9 bases; unmatched bases: 13. CDR3 size: 16 residues. In DNA form, the CDR3 reads TGTGCCAGCAGAGAGACCGGGACTAGCGGGGCTGGGGCCCAGTACTTC. Amino acids: CASRETGTSGAGAQYF.

This sequence joins TRBV24-1 and TRBJ2-7, with 13 positions matching TRBD2. This CDR3 is 18 amino acids long. Germline CDR1 reads KGHDR; CDR2 reads SFDVKD. Losses at the gene ends were 8 bases for V and 0 bases for J; bases not matched to a gene: 12. This chain's CDR3 is CATTTPWTSGSYSYEQYF. The CDR3 nucleotides are TGTGCCACCACCACACCCTGGACTAGCGGGAGTTACTCCTACGAGCAGTACTTC.

This clonotype turned up a few times. V gene TRBV7-9 combines with J gene TRBJ2-2; 7 positions match TRBD2. Germline CDR1 is SEHNR and CDR2 is FQNEAQ (reference sequence). V lost 10 bases to trimming and J lost 4 bases; unmatched junction nucleotides: 9. The CDR3 has 14 amino acids. CDR3 region: CANQQPGGTGELFF. The CDR3 DNA follows: TGTGCCAACCAGCAGCCGGGAGGCACCGGGGAGCTGTTTTTT.

The genes are TRBV2 and TRBJ2-7, with D possibly matching TRBD1 (6 bases). V lost 11 bases, J lost 7 bases, and 21 bases lay in between. CDR3 length equals 13 residues. The germline V gene has CDR1 SNHLY and CDR2 FYNNEI. This CDR3 reads CAAQRTPQGEQYF. CDR3 sequence (DNA): TGTGCCGCCCAGCGTACCCCGCAGGGGGAGCAGTACTTC.

This chain connects TRBV7-8 to TRBJ2-1; 7 nucleotides line up with TRBD1. This CDR3 has 14 residues. Per the germline V gene, CDR1 is SGHVS and CDR2 is FQNEAQ. With 8 bases clipped from V and 4 bases from J, the junction kept 8 bases outside the gene matches. The CDR3 nucleotides are TGTGCCAGCCACCAGACAGGGACGTACAATGAGCAGTTCTTC. Translated: CASHQTGTYNEQFF.

The V call is TRBV28, the J call TRBJ1-5; perhaps TRBD1 as D (6 bases). Deletions cut 6 bases from V and 6 bases from J, with 24 bases between. The V gene's germline CDR1 is MDHEN and CDR2 SYDVKM. The CDR3 is 17 residues long. This CDR3 reads CASSAVLGRGHGQPQHF. As DNA, the CDR3 is TGTGCCAGCAGCGCTGTCCTGGGCAGGGGTCATGGTCAGCCCCAGCATTTT.

The chain is built from TRBV20-1 and TRBJ2-7; D is unclear. The V gene lost 3 bases and the J gene lost 6 bases, with 12 bases spanning the gap. The CDR3 is 12 residues long. CDR1 DFQATT and CDR2 SNEGSKA come from the germline V gene (reference sequence). CDR3 residues: CSASRNVGEQYF. CDR3 DNA sequence: TGCAGTGCTAGCAGAAATGTGGGCGAGCAGTACTTC.